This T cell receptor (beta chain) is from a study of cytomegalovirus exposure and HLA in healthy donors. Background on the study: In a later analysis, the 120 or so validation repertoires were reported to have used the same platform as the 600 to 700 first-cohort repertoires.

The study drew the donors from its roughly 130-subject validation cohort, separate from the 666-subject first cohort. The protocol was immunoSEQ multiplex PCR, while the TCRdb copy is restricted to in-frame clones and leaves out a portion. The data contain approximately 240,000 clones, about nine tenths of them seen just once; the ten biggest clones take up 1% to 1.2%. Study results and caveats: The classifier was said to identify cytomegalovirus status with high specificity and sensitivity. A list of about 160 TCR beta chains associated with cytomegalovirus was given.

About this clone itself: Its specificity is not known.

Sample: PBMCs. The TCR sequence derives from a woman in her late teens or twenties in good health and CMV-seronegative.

The CDR3 spells CAWRPSRTGRNEQFF. In DNA form, the CDR3 reads TGTGCCTGGAGGCCCTCCCGGACAGGGAGGAATGAGCAGTTCTTC. The rearrangement links TRBV30 to TRBJ2-1; 8 bases are shared with TRBD1. With 3 bases clipped from V and 7 bases from J, the junction kept 11 bases outside the gene matches. CDR3 length: 15 amino acids. Germline-derived CDR1 and CDR2 are GTSNPN and SVGIG (reference sequence).